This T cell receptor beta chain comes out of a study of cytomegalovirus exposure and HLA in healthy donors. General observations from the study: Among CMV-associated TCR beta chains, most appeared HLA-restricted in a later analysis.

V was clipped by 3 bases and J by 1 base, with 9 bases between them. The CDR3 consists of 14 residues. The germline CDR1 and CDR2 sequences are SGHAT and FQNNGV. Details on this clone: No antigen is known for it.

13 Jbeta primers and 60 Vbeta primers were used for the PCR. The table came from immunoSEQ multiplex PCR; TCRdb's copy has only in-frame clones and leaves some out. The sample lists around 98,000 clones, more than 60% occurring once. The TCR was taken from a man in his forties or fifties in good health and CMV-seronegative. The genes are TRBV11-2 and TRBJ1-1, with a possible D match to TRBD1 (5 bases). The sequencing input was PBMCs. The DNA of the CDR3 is TGTGCCAGCAGCTTGGGGGGTGGGAACACTGAAGCTTTCTTT. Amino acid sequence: CASSLGGGNTEAFF.